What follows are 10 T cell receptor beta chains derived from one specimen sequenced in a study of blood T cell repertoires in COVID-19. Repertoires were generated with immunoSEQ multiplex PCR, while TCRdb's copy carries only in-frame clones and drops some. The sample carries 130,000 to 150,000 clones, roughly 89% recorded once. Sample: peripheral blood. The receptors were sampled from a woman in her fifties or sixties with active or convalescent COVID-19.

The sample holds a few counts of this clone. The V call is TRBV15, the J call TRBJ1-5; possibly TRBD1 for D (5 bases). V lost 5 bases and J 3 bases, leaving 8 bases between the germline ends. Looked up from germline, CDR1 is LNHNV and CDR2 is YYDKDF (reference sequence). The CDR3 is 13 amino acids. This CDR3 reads CATSQGLNQPQHF. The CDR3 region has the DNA TGTGCCACCAGCCAGGGCCTCAATCAGCCCCAGCATTTT.

CDR3 DNA: TGTGCCAGCAGGACAGGGACAAACACTGAAGCTTTCTTT. It is translated as CASRTGTNTEAFF. This chain uses TRBV6-5 with TRBJ1-1; 7 nucleotides line up with TRBD1. The CDR3 is 13 residues long. Trimming took 6 bases from V and 2 from J; bases not matched to a gene: 3. Germline CDR1 and CDR2: MNHEY and SVGAGI.

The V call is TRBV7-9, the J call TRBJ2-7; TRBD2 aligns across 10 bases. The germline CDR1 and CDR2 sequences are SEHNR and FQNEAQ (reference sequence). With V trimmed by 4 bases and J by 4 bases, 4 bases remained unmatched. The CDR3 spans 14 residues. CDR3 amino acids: CASSSSGRMYEQYF. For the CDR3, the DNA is TGTGCCAGCAGCTCTAGCGGGAGAATGTACGAGCAGTACTTC.

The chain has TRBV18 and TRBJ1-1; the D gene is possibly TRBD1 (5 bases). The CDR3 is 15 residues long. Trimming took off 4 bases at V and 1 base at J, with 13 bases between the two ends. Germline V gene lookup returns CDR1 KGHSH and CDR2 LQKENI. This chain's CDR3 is CASSRDQGWNTEAFF. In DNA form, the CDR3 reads TGTGCCAGCTCACGAGATCAGGGCTGGAACACTGAAGCTTTCTTT.

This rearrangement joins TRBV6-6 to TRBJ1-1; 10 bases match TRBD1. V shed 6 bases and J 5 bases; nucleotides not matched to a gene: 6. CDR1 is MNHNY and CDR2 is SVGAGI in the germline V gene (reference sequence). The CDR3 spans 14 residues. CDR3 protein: CASSLGQGGTEAFF. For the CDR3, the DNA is TGTGCCAGCAGCCTCGGACAGGGGGGTACTGAAGCTTTCTTT.

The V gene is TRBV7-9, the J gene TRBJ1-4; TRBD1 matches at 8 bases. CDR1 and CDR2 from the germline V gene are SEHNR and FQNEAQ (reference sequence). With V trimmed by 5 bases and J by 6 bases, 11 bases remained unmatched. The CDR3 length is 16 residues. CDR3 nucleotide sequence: TGTGCCAGCAGCACTGGCCTGACAGGGGATTATGAAAAACTGTTTTTT. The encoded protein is CASSTGLTGDYEKLFF. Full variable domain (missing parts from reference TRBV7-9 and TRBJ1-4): DTGVSQNPRHKITKRGQNVTFRCDPISEHNRLYWYRQTLGQGPEFLTYFQNEAQLEKSRLLSDRFSAERPKGSFSTLEIQRTEQGDSAMYLCASSTGLTGDYEKLFFGSGTQLSVL.

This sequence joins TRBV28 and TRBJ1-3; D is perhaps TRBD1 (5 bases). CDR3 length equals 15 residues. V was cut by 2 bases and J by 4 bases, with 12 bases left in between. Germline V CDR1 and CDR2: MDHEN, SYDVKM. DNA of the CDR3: TGTGCCAGCAGTTTAGGAGGGGCATCGGGAAACACCATATATTTT. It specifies CASSLGGASGNTIYF.

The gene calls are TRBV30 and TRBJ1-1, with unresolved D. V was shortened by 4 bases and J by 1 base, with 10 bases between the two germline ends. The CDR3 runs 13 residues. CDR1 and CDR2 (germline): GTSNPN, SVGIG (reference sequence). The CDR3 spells CAWTPQSNTEAFF. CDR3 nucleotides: TGTGCCTGGACCCCCCAATCGAACACTGAAGCTTTCTTT.

CDR3 DNA: TGCAGCGTTTCCCGGACAGGGGGAACAGATACGCAGTATTTT. Translated, it gives CSVSRTGGTDTQYF. The gene calls are TRBV29-1 and TRBJ2-3; 10 bases agree with TRBD1. This CDR3 is built from 14 residues. CDR1 and CDR2 (germline): SQVTM, ANQGSEA. The ends lost 5 bases at V and 3 bases at J; junction bases unmatched: 5.

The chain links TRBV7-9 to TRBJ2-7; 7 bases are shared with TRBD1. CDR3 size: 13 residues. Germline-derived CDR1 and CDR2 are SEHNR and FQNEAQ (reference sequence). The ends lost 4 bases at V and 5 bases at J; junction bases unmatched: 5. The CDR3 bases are TGTGCCAGCAGCTCGACAGGGTTCAACGAGCAGTACTTC. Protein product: CASSSTGFNEQYF.